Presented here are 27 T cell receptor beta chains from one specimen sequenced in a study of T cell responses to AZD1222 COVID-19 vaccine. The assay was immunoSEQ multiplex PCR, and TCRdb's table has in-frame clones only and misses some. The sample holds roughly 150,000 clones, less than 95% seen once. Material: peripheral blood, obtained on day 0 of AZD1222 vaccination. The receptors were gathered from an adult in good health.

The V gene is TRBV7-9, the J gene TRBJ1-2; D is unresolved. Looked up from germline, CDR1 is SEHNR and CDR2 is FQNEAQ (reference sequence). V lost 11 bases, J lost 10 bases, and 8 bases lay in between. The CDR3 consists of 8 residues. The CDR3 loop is CAPDDYTF. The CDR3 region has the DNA TGTGCCCCAGATGACTACACCTTC. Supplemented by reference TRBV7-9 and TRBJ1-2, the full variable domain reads DTGVSQNPRHKITKRGQNVTFRCDPISEHNRLYWYRQTLGQGPEFLTYFQNEAQLEKSRLLSDRFSAERPKGSFSTLEIQRTEQGDSAMYLCAPDDYTFGSGTRLTVV.

The CDR3 loop reads CATSDLLGPEQYF. The CDR3 nucleotides read TGTGCCACCAGTGATTTGCTGGGGCCCGAGCAGTACTTC. V is TRBV24-1 and J is TRBJ2-7; D is perhaps TRBD1 (5 bases). Trimming shortened V by 0 bases and J by 6 bases, and 8 bases separated the two germline ends. The CDR3 totals 13 residues. Per the germline V gene, CDR1 is KGHDR and CDR2 is SFDVKD.

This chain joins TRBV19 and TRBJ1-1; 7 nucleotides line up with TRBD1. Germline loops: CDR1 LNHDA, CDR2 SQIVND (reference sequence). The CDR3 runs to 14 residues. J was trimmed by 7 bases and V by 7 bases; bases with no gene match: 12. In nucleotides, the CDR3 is TGTGCCAGTAAGATACAGGGACAGACCTATGAAGCTTTCTTT. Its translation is CASKIQGQTYEAFF.

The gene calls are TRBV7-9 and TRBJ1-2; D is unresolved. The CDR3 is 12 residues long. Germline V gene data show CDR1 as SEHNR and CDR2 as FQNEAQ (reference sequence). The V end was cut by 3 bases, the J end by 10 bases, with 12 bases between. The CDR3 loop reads CASSFYERDYTF. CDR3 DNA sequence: TGTGCCAGCAGCTTCTACGAGAGAGACTACACCTTC.

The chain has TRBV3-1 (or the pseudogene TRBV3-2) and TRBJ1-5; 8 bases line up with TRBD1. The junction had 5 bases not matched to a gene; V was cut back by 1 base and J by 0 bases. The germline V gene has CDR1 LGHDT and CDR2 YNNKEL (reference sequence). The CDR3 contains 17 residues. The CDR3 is CASSQAGQGYSNQPQHF. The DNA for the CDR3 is TGTGCCAGCAGCCAAGCCGGACAGGGTTATAGCAATCAGCCCCAGCATTTT.

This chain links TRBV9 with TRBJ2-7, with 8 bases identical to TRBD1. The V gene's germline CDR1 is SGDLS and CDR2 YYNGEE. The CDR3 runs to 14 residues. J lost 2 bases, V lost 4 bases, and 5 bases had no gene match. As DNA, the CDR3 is TGTGCCAGCAGCTCCACGGACAGGGCCTACGAGCAGTACTTC. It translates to CASSSTDRAYEQYF.

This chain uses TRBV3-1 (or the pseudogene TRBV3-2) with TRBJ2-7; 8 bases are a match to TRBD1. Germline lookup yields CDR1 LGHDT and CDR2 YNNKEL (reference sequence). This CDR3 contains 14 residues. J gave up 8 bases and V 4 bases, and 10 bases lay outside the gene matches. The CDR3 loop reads CASSPGQGPLKQYF. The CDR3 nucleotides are TGTGCCAGCAGCCCAGGACAGGGTCCTCTGAAGCAGTACTTC.

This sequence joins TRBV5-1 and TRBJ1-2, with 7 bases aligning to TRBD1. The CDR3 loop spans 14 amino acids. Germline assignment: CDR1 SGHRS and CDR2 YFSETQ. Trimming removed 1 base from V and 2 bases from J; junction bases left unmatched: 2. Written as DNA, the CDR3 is TGCGCCAGCAGCTTGACGGGACAGAACTATGGCTACACCTTC. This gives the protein CASSLTGQNYGYTF.

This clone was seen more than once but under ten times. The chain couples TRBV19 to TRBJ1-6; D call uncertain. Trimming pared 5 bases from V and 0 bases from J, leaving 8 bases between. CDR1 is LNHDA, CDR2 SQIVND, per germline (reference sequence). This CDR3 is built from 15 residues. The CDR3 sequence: CASSVGSSYNSPLHF. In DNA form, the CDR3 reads TGTGCCAGTAGTGTCGGAAGCTCCTATAATTCACCCCTCCACTTT.

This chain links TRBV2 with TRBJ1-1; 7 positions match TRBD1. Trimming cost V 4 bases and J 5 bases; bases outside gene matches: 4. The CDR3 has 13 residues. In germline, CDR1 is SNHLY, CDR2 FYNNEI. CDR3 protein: CASSVSRGTEAFF. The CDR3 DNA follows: TGTGCCAGCAGTGTGTCCAGGGGGACTGAAGCTTTCTTT.

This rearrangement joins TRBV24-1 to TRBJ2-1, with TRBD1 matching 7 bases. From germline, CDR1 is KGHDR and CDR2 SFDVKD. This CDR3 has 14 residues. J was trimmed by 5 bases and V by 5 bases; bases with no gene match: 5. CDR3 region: CATSGGQINNEQFF. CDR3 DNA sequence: TGTGCCACCAGTGGGGGACAGATCAACAATGAGCAGTTCTTC.

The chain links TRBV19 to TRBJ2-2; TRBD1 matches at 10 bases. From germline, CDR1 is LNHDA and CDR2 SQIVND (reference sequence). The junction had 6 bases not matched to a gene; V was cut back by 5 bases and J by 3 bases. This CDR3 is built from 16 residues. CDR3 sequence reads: CASSYGTGVYTGELFF. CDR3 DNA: TGTGCCAGTAGTTACGGGACAGGGGTTTACACCGGGGAGCTGTTTTTT.

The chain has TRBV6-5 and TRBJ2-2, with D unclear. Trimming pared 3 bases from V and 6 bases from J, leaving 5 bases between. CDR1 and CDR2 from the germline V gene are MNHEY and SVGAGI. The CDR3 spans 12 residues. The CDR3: CASSYRPGELFF. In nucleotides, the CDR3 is TGTGCCAGCAGTTATCGCCCCGGGGAGCTGTTTTTT.

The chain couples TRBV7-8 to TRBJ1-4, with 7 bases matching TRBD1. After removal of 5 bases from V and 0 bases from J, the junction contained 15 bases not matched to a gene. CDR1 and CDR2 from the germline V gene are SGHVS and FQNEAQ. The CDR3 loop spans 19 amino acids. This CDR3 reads CASSQLFSGGLATNEKLFF. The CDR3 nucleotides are TGTGCCAGCAGCCAGCTGTTCTCAGGGGGACTTGCAACTAATGAAAAACTGTTTTTT.

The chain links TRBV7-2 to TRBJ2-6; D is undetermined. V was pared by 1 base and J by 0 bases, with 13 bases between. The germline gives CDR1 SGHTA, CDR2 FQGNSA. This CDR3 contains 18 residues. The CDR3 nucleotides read TGTGCCAGCAGCTTAGATAGCTGGGCGAGCTCTGGGGCCAACGTCCTGACTTTC. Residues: CASSLDSWASSGANVLTF.

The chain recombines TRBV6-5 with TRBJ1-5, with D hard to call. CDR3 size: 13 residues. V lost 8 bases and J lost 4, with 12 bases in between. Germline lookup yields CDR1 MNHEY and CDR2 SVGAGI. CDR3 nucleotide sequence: TGTGCCAGCGGCGGAAGAGAGAATCAGCCCCAGCATTTT. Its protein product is CASGGRENQPQHF.

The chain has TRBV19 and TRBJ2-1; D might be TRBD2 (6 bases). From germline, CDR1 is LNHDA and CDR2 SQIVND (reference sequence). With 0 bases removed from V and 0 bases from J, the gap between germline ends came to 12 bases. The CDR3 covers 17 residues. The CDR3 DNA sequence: TGTGCCAGTAGTATAGATCTTAGTAGCGGCTCCTACAATGAGCAGTTCTTC. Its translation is CASSIDLSSGSYNEQFF. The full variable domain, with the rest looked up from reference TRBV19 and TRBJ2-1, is DGGITQSPKYLFRKEGQNVTLSCEQNLNHDAMYWYRQDPGQGLRLIYYSQIVNDFQKGDIAEGYSVSREKKESFPLTVTSAQKNPTAFYLCASSIDLSSGSYNEQFFGPGTRLTVL.

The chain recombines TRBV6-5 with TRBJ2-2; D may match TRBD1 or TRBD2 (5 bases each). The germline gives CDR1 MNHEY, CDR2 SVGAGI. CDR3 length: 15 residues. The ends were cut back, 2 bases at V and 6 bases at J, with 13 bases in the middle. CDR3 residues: CASSYLAGRAGELFF. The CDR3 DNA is TGTGCCAGCAGTTACCTGGCAGGGCGGGCCGGGGAGCTGTTTTTT.

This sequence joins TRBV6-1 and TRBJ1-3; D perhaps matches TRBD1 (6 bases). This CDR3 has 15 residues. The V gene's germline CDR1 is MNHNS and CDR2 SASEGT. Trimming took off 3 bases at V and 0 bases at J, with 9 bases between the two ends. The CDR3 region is CASSDGGHSGNTIYF. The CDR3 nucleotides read TGTGCCAGCAGTGATGGGGGACACTCTGGAAACACCATATATTTT.

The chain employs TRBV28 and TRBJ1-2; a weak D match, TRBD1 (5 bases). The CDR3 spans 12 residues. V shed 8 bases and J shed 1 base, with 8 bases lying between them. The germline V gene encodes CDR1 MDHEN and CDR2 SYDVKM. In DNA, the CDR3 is TGTGCCAGCTCCCAGGGTAACTATGGCTACACCTTC. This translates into CASSQGNYGYTF.

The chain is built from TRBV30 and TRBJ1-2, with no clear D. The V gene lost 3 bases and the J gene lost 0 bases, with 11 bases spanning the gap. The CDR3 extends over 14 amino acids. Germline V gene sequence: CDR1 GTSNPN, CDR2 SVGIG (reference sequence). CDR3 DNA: TGTGCCTGGAGCCCTCGTCCGGCTAACTATGGCTACACCTTC. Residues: CAWSPRPANYGYTF.

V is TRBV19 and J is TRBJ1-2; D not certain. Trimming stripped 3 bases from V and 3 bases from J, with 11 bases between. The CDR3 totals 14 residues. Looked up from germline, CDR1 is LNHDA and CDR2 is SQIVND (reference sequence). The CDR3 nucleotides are TGTGCCAGTAGTATGACTAACACGGACTATGGCTACACCTTC. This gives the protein CASSMTNTDYGYTF. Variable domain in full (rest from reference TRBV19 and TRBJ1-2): DGGITQSPKYLFRKEGQNVTLSCEQNLNHDAMYWYRQDPGQGLRLIYYSQIVNDFQKGDIAEGYSVSREKKESFPLTVTSAQKNPTAFYLCASSMTNTDYGYTFGSGTRLTVV.

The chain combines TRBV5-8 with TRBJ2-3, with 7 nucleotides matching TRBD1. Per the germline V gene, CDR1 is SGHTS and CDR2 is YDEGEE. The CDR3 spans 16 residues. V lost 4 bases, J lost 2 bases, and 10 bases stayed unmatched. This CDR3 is CASSAPPGQITDTQYF. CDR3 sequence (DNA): TGTGCCAGCAGCGCCCCCCCGGGACAGATCACAGATACGCAGTATTTT.

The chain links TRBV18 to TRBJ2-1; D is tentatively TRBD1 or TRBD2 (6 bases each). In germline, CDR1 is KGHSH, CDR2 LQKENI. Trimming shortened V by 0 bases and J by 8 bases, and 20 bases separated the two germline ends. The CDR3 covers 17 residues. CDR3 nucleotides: TGTGCCAGCTCACCACCGTGGGGGGCAAAGGGTAAGGATGAGCAGTTCTTC. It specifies CASSPPWGAKGKDEQFF.

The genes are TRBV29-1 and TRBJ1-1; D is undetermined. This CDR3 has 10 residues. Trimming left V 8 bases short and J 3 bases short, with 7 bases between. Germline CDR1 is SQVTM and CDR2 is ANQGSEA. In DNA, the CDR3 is TGCAGCTGCCATGACACTGAAGCTTTCTTT. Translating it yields CSCHDTEAFF.

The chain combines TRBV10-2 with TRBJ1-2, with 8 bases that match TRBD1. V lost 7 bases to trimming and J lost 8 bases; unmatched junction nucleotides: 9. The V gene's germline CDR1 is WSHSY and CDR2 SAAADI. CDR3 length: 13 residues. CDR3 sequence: CASTVGQGRGYTF. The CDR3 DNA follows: TGCGCCAGCACGGTTGGACAGGGAAGAGGCTACACCTTC.

CDR3 coding DNA: TGTGCTAGTCTCGGAAGGGGGGGGCTGAATGGAAACACCATATATTTT. Translated: CASLGRGGLNGNTIYF. This chain links TRBV12-5 with TRBJ1-3; possible D gene TRBD1, 6 bases. Germline loops: CDR1 LGHNT, CDR2 FRNRAP. Trimming left V 8 bases short and J 3 bases short, with 20 bases between. The CDR3 length is 16 residues.